This T cell receptor beta chain derives from a study of blood T cell repertoires in COVID-19. On the study more broadly: The United States, Italy and Spain supplied acute and convalescent COVID-19 samples.

Original handling: Quantification of nucleated cells was approximated via reference gene primer amplification. Method: immunoSEQ multiplex PCR; TCRdb's copy keeps in-frame clones and lacks some. V and J calls and clone size follow that table, whereas D and trimming were derived from the DNA. This sample yields about 210,000 clones, of which 70% to 90% are seen a single time; about 4.5% belongs to the top ten. With 5 bases clipped from V and 8 bases from J, the junction kept 15 bases outside the gene matches. The CDR3 has 16 residues. Germline CDR1 SEHNR, CDR2 FQNEAQ (reference sequence). Participants spanned ages roughly 18 to 90 years and resided in 20 to 30 US areas. Cohort assignment relied on participant-reported clinical history.

The rearrangement links TRBV7-9 to TRBJ2-1; 7 positions match TRBD1. This sequence originates from a man under 40 with acute COVID-19. Sample: PBMCs or T cells enriched from blood (not recorded which). The CDR3 nucleotides read TGTGCCAGCAGCCCAGCTTTGACAGGGAATATCCATGAGCAGTTCTTC. This translates into CASSPALTGNIHEQFF. Drawing the rest from reference TRBV7-9 and TRBJ2-1, the complete variable domain is DTGVSQNPRHKITKRGQNVTFRCDPISEHNRLYWYRQTLGQGPEFLTYFQNEAQLEKSRLLSDRFSAERPKGSFSTLEIQRTEQGDSAMYLCASSPALTGNIHEQFFGPGTRLTVL.